This TCR beta chain was recovered during a study of T-cell reconstitution after alpha-beta-depleted transplantation in children. Findings and caveats of the study: About two months after transplant, alpha-beta T cells reportedly came from several hundred expanded graft clones. It was newly produced T cells that mostly accounted for T-cell counts and diversity one year after transplant. High day-60 TCRbeta diversity in some patients came from surviving recipient T cells and thymic progenitors.

Details on this clonotype: The antigen is undetermined.

Unique molecular identifiers featured in how the TCRbeta library was prepared. Via MiXCR, TCRdb re-called the PCR reads, giving one row per CDR3 protein. The sample yields some 110,000 distinct CDR3 sequences, 10% seen once. The clonotype was recovered from a boy between 2 and 10 years old with acute lymphoblastic leukemia, due to receive a stem cell transplant. Sequenced here: PBMCs, sampled before TCRalphabeta/CD19-depleted stem cell transplant.

CDR3: CASSQIDMGISSYNEQFF. CDR3 in DNA: TGCGCCAGCAGCCAAATAGATATGGGGATTAGCTCCTACAATGAGCAGTTCTTC. The chain combines TRBV4-1 with TRBJ2-1; no definite D call. The V gene's germline CDR1 is MGHRA and CDR2 YSYEKL. V lost 2 bases and J 0 bases, leaving 17 bases between the germline ends. The CDR3 is 18 amino acids.